The rows below give T cell receptor beta chains drawn from one sample of a study of beta chain features in type 1 diabetes. Some clones are missing from TCRdb's copy, which holds only in-frame ones; the method was immunoSEQ multiplex PCR. The sample includes 140,000 to 150,000 clones, more than 10% of them seen just once. What was sequenced was central memory CD4+ T cells from blood. Receptors originate from a man aged 18-30 years with type 1 diabetes. The CDR3 runs from the conserved cysteine through the conserved F or W. Fields, in order: CDR3 DNA, CDR3 protein, J gene, D gene, clone size, V gene. A D gene is named only where the DNA matches it firmly. Only some rows state a clone size, as once, few, many or a class for expanded clones.

TGTGCCAGCAGCTTTAGACAGAACAATGAGCAGTTCTTC	CASSFRQNNEQFF	TRBJ2-1	NA	few	TRBV7-2
TGTGCCAGCAGCTTAGCCCGACTAGCGGGGAGCACAGATACGCAGTATTTT	CASSLARLAGSTDTQYF	TRBJ2-3	TRBD2	NA	TRBV7-2
TGCGCCAGCAGCTTGGCGGAATGGACAGGGGGCGTATCAGATACGCAGTATTTT	CASSLAEWTGGVSDTQYF	TRBJ2-3	TRBD1	NA	TRBV5-1
TGCAGCGTTGAAGTTTCCCCCCAAGGAGGTAGTGGCTACACCTTC	CSVEVSPQGGSGYTF	TRBJ1-2	NA	NA	TRBV29-1
TGTGCCAGCAGTTACTCGTCCCAGGGTTGGAGTGAGCAGTTCTTC	CASSYSSQGWSEQFF	TRBJ2-1	NA	few	TRBV6-5
TGCGCCAGCGCCTTGACAGGATATAGCTCTGGGGCCAACGTCCTGACTTTC	CASALTGYSSGANVLTF	TRBJ2-6	NA	NA	TRBV5-1
TGTGCCAGCAGTTTCATGAACACCATATATTTT	CASSFMNTIYF	TRBJ1-3	NA	few	TRBV28
TGCGCCAGCAGCCTAGGGACAGGGAAGGAGGCTGAAGCTTTCTTT	CASSLGTGKEAEAFF	TRBJ1-1	TRBD1	NA	TRBV5-1
TGCGCCAGCAGCTTGGAGACCTACGAGCAGTACTTC	CASSLETYEQYF	TRBJ2-7	NA	few	TRBV5-1
TGTGCCAGCAGCTCCGGAGATGCAGTTCTTATCTTCTTC	CASSSGDAVLIFF	TRBJ2-1	NA	many	TRBV7-8
TGCGCCAGCAGCCAAGAGAGGTTGGAGGGGACTGAAGCTTTCTTT	CASSQERLEGTEAFF	TRBJ1-1	NA	few	TRBV4-1
TGTGCCAGCAGCTTAGACACTTACAATGAGCAGTTCTTC	CASSLDTYNEQFF	TRBJ2-1	NA	NA	TRBV7-2
TGTGCCAGCAGCCAAGACATTGGTAGCGGGAGGGGCCACCGCAATGAGCAGTTCTTC	CASSQDIGSGRGHRNEQFF	TRBJ2-1	TRBD2	few	TRBV14
TGTGCCAGCAGTGATACCGGGACACACAACTATGGCTACACCTTC	CASSDTGTHNYGYTF	TRBJ1-2	NA	few	TRBV6-1
TGTGCCAGCAGCTTAGGGGGAGGGAGGAGGACTGAAGCTTTCTTT	CASSLGGGRRTEAFF	TRBJ1-1	NA	NA	TRBV7-8
TGTGCCAGCAGACACGGACTAGCAGACTACAATGAGCAGTTCTTC	CASRHGLADYNEQFF	TRBJ2-1	TRBD2	NA	TRBV11-2
TGTGCCAGCAGGGGTTCTCAGGGCCGTATTTCGGAGACCCAGTACTTC	CASRGSQGRISETQYF	TRBJ2-5	NA	NA	TRBV9